This T cell receptor (beta chain) was captured by sequencing in a study of STAT3 mutations in large granular lymphocyte leukemia (dated by TCRdb to the late 2010s). With respect to the entire study: In roughly half of the longitudinally sequenced T-LGLL patients, canonical activating STAT3 mutations were detected. One or more immunosuppressive therapy regimens were given to more than half of T-LGLL patients, and hematologic response was seen in 40% of the treated patients. To reconstruct clonal hierarchy and dynamics, serial deep sequencing of TCRbeta CDR3 and STAT3 was performed in patients with T-cell large granular lymphocyte leukemia. From an initial cohort of roughly 200 LGL patients, about 20 representative T-LGLL cases were selected for longitudinal TCRbeta and STAT3 sequencing. A couple of patients with natural killer LGL leukemia were also sequenced longitudinally as controls within the study. On average, sequencing was done at 4 time points per patient, with the number of samplings ranging from 2 to 8. General conclusions and limits of the study: TCR clonotype switching after therapy was observed in about 35% of the 18 patients, and all newly emerging clones were found to be STAT3 wild type. Since codominant clonotypes persisted in some patients, a small but highly pathogenic clone may have gone undetected. Because no samples were available when a clone first appeared, clonal expansion was inferred from samplings taken at other points. The burden of the dominant TCR clone was higher than the STAT3 mutant burden in several patients, which suggests that the STAT3 mutation arose secondarily inside a clone that had already expanded. Every T-LGLL patient showed at least one immunodominant TCRbeta clonotype, and about half showed multiple immunodominant subclonotypes. Linking therapy response to changes in TCR clonal burden was complicated by variable intervals between samplings and by differing treatment regimens.

The same DNA, extracted from blood mononuclear cells, served for both TCR sequencing and STAT3 sequencing. TCRbeta libraries were sequenced on an Illumina MiSeq, averaging about 40,773 productive templates per sample. TCRbeta CDR3 libraries were generated with the immunoSEQ assay using multiplex PCR amplification. Per the authors' processing: Repertoire diversity was calculated as previously defined, and values close to 0 indicated extremely monoclonal samples. TCRdb's version of the immuneACCESS table is confined to in-frame rearrangements and falls short of the full clone set. An unresolved V gene accounts for under half of the shortfall where checked; the remainder is of unknown origin. Clone size and the V and J calls come from that table; the DNA yielded D and trimming. In all, the sample holds 2,000 to 2,500 clones, and around 53% of those were seen once. Roughly 70% of the sample goes to the ten largest clones.

Trimming costs V 6 bases and J 9 bases, and their ends lie 15 bases apart. The CDR1 and CDR2 encoded by the germline V gene (reference sequence) are DFQATT and SNEGSKA. Including cysteine and phenylalanine, the CDR3 has 11 amino acids. The kept DNA is CDR3 alone, 33 bases in frame from the first base. Points on this clone: Its antigen is currently not known. The input lacks base qualities; no much larger clone sits a single base away.

The receptor was derived from a man aged 55 to 70 with T-cell large granular lymphocyte leukemia. Some clones in this sample may be carry-over from other donors' samples. The age is the age at diagnosis. The source material was peripheral blood mononuclear cells. The rearrangement joined TRBV20-1 to TRBJ2-7; the D gene is perhaps TRBD1 or TRBD2, as each covers 5 bases. The DNA reads as follows: TGCAGTGCCAGGGACGGCTCGGGGCAGTACTTC. Its protein product is CSARDGSGQYF.